The clone carrying this T cell receptor (beta chain) was picked up a small number of times. Its antigen remains unidentified. The data belong to a study of T cells in Graves' hyperthyroidism and ophthalmopathy. Broader study findings: Also found in blood were most expanded thyroid clonotypes above 0.001.

Trimming cost V 5 bases and J 3 bases, with 8 bases left between them. Germline loops: CDR1 SQVTM, CDR2 ANQGSEA. The CDR3 runs 11 residues. Amplification yielded TCR beta CDR3 regions, with RNA transcripts as the source. Initially, a first-round RT-PCR of the TCR CDR3 employed the HTBI primer set. TCRdb re-analysed the multiplex PCR reads in MiXCR, keeping a single row per CDR3 protein. The sample holds 250,000 to 400,000 distinct CDR3 sequences, approximately 14% seen once. This clonotype was sampled from a woman between 40 and 50 years old with Graves' ophthalmopathy. Sequenced sample: blood. This chain links TRBV29-1 with TRBJ2-7, with D possibly matching TRBD1 (5 bases). The DNA for the CDR3 is TGCAGCGTTACCCAGGGCTACGAGCAGTACTTC. This translates into CSVTQGYEQYF.